This T cell receptor (beta chain) was observed in a study of T cell responses to AZD1222 COVID-19 vaccine. This clone has just one count. Its specificity is unknown. Only in-frame clones appear in the TCRdb table, and some are missing; sequencing was by immunoSEQ multiplex PCR. The table lists roughly 120,000 clones, approximately 94% of them singletons, with about 5% in the top ten. The length of the CDR3 is 14 residues. Per the germline V gene, CDR1 is SGDLS and CDR2 is YYNGEE. Trimming cost V 0 bases and J 12 bases; bases outside gene matches: 12. Findings of the study overall: Spike-specific TCRs gained breadth and depth after people received two AZD1222 doses. Most donors were white British, females outnumbered males, and clonal diversity was possibly underestimated. Scientists sampled the repertoires only once the peak T cell response had passed. Vaccine-related CD4 TCRs covered spike, predominating at 160-218 and 743-854.

The source is an adult who received the AZD1222 COVID-19 vaccine. This chain uses TRBV9 with TRBJ2-7; 7 bases map to TRBD1. Sequenced here: peripheral blood, sampled 28 days after the second AZD1222 dose. CDR3 bases: TGTGCCAGCAGCGTAGCGGTTGAGGGGGCCCGCCGGTACTTC. Amino acids: CASSVAVEGARRYF.